The 9 T cell receptor beta chains reported below all come from one sample, sequenced in a study of blood T cell repertoires in COVID-19. Repertoires were generated with immunoSEQ multiplex PCR, while TCRdb's copy carries only in-frame clones and drops some. The table shows around 180,000 clones, with less than 85% occurring only once. Sequenced sample: peripheral blood. The origin of the receptors is a woman aged 80 or older with acute or convalescent COVID-19.

The chain carries TRBV6-5 and TRBJ2-3, with D perhaps TRBD2 (5 bases). From germline, CDR1 is MNHEY and CDR2 SVGAGI. There are 14 residues in the CDR3. Trimming removed 7 bases from V and 8 bases from J, with 19 bases in between. The CDR3: CASTEAGSAFTQYF. As DNA, the CDR3 is TGTGCCAGCACGGAGGCAGGCTCGGCTTTTACGCAGTATTTT.

The chain joins TRBV4-2 to TRBJ2-7, with D possibly TRBD2 on 6 matching bases. The CDR3 has 14 amino acids. Trimming left V 3 bases short and J 1 base short, with 10 bases between. Germline loops: CDR1 LGHNA, CDR2 YNFKEQ. The DNA of the CDR3 is TGTGCCAGCAGCCAGATGACTAGTTCCTACGAGCAGTACTTC. Its translation is CASSQMTSSYEQYF.

The chain is built from TRBV6-5 and TRBJ1-2, with D possibly being TRBD1 (5 bases). CDR3 length: 13 amino acids. Germline values: CDR1 MNHEY, CDR2 SVGAGI. V lost 4 bases to trimming and J lost 1 base, with 7 bases between them. CDR3 bases: TGTGCCAGCAGTTTACAGGTTAACTATGGCTACACCTTC. Protein: CASSLQVNYGYTF.

This chain joins TRBV28 and TRBJ1-6, with D possibly TRBD1 on 6 matching bases. Trimming removed 6 bases from V and 6 bases from J, with 15 bases in between. The CDR3 covers 15 residues. Per germline, CDR1 MDHEN and CDR2 SYDVKM. This CDR3 reads CASSPTGMSNSPLHF. The CDR3 DNA reads as TGTGCCAGCAGCCCCACAGGGATGAGTAATTCACCCCTCCACTTT.

This clone turned up a few times. This chain uses TRBV10-3 with TRBJ1-1; D may be TRBD1 (6 bases). The V and J ends lost 5 bases and 4 bases respectively, with 14 bases between them. The length of the CDR3 is 14 residues. Germline CDR1 reads ENHRY; CDR2 reads SYGVKD. CDR3 DNA sequence: TGTGCCATCAGTTCTCTGACAGGCACCACTGAAGCTTTCTTT. Encoded protein: CAISSLTGTTEAFF.

A few counts support this clone. The chain links TRBV19 to TRBJ1-2; D possibly corresponds to TRBD1 (5 bases). CDR3 length: 15 amino acids. V dropped 5 bases and J dropped 1 base, with 14 bases sitting between them. CDR1 is LNHDA and CDR2 is SQIVND in the germline V gene (reference sequence). CDR3 nucleotide sequence: TGTGCCAGTAGTGCACCAGGGAGGGGTAACTATGGCTACACCTTC. This codes for CASSAPGRGNYGYTF. Based on the CDR3 plus reference TRBV19 and TRBJ1-2, the full variable domain is DGGITQSPKYLFRKEGQNVTLSCEQNLNHDAMYWYRQDPGQGLRLIYYSQIVNDFQKGDIAEGYSVSREKKESFPLTVTSAQKNPTAFYLCASSAPGRGNYGYTFGSGTRLTVV.

The chain has TRBV5-1 and TRBJ2-1, with 10 bases identical to TRBD2. The CDR3 has 17 amino acids. V trimming: 3 bases; J trimming: 5 bases; junction bases outside the gene matches: 11. Germline V gene data show CDR1 as SGHRS and CDR2 as YFSETQ. The CDR3 DNA reads as TGCGCCAGCAGCTCCGTAGGAGCGGGAGGGCCAAACAATGAGCAGTTCTTC. Amino acids: CASSSVGAGGPNNEQFF.

The chain joins TRBV5-1 to TRBJ2-1; TRBD1 is a possible D gene (5 bases). The CDR3 runs to 13 residues. Germline CDR1 SGHRS, CDR2 YFSETQ. V lost 3 bases to trimming and J lost 4 bases, with 8 bases between them. CDR3 sequence reads: CASSSDNYNEQFF. CDR3 sequence (DNA): TGCGCCAGCAGCTCGGACAATTACAATGAGCAGTTCTTC.

The J gene is TRBJ1-6, the V gene TRBV6-5; D uncertain. The V gene's germline CDR1 is MNHEY and CDR2 SVGAGI. Deletions cut 8 bases from V and 0 bases from J, with 8 bases between. This CDR3 comprises 14 residues. The CDR3 DNA is TGTGCCAGCGAAGTGAGCTCCTATAATTCACCCCTCCACTTT. Translating it yields CASEVSSYNSPLHF.